These T cell receptor beta chains were read from a single sample in a study of post-analysis software for immune sequencing data. TCRdb re-called the PCR reads with MiXCR, one entry per CDR3 protein. The sample has hundreds of thousands of distinct CDR3 sequences; roughly half are singletons. The sequencing input was blood. The receptors were sampled from a girl aged 10 to 17 with multiple sclerosis. The CDR3 runs from the conserved cysteine through the conserved F or W. D genes are given only for firm matches. The size of a clone is reported for some rows only, either as once, few or many, or as a class for expanded clones.

j_call d_call v_call clone_size cdr3_nt cdr3_aa
TRBJ2-5 - TRBV10-3 - TGTGCCATCAGAGACCAGCTACAGGGTAGAGAGCAGTACTTC CAIRDQLQGREQYF
TRBJ2-5 TRBD2 TRBV20-1 - TGCAGTGCCCTAGGACTAGCGGATTCCTACGAGACCCAGTACTTC CSALGLADSYETQYF
TRBJ2-3 TRBD1 TRBV20-1 few TGCAGTGCTGCCGGGACAGGGATAGATACGCAGTATTTT CSAAGTGIDTQYF
TRBJ2-5 - TRBV20-1 few TGCAGTGCTAACCGGGTCGGAGTGGGAGAGACCCAGTACTTC CSANRVGVGETQYF
TRBJ2-7 - TRBV30 - TGTGCCTGGAGAGCGAGCAGGGAATACGAGCAGTACTTC CAWRASREYEQYF
TRBJ2-1 TRBD2 TRBV5-5 - TGTGCCAGCAGTTATAGCGGGAGGGCCGTCAATGAGCAGTTCTTC CASSYSGRAVNEQFF
TRBJ2-2 TRBD1 TRBV5-5 few TGTGCCAGCAGGCGCCCCGGGACAGGGGAGGCCGGGGAGCTGTTTTTT CASRRPGTGEAGELFF
TRBJ2-1 - TRBV12-3/TRBV12-4 few TGTGCCAGCAGTTTAGGTGTTTTTTACAATGAGCAGTTCTTC CASSLGVFYNEQFF
TRBJ2-7 TRBD2 TRBV7-2 few TGTGCCAGCAGCCCCCTCCCTCTAGCGGGAGGTTACGAGCAGTACTTC CASSPLPLAGGYEQYF
TRBJ2-1 TRBD2 TRBV7-9 - TGTGCCAGCAGCTCCATCACAGCTAGCGGGAGGGCTGATGAGCAGTTCTTC CASSSITASGRADEQFF
TRBJ2-7 - TRBV6-5 - TGTGCCAGCAGTCACTCCGCCCGAACGGACTACGAGCAGTACTTC CASSHSARTDYEQYF
TRBJ2-4 - TRBV12-3/TRBV12-4 - TGTGCCAGCAGTTTCGACGGGTTCGGCAAAAACATTCAGTACTTC CASSFDGFGKNIQYF
TRBJ2-7 TRBD1 TRBV7-6 few TGTGCCAGCAGCCCCGGGACAGTTCTACCGGGCTACGAGCAGTACTTC CASSPGTVLPGYEQYF
TRBJ2-2 TRBD2 TRBV28 - TGTGCCAGCAGTGCCTTAGCGGGAGGGCCCGGGGAGCTGTTTTTT CASSALAGGPGELFF
TRBJ2-7 - TRBV12-3/TRBV12-4 - TGTGCCAGCAGCAATGTACTGCAGGTAGAGTACTTC CASSNVLQVEYF
TRBJ1-4 - TRBV5-1 few TGCGCCAGCAGCCCGTCGGGGGGAAGAGGGGAAAAACTGTTTTTT CASSPSGGRGEKLFF
TRBJ2-3 TRBD1 TRBV10-1 - TGCGCCAGCAGCGGACAGGGACCCGCGGATACGCAGTATTTT CASSGQGPADTQYF
TRBJ2-2 - TRBV20-1 - TGCAGTGCTAGACCGAGTGAGGAGAACACCGGGGAGCTGTTTTTT CSARPSEENTGELFF
TRBJ2-1 TRBD2 TRBV20-1 once TGCAGTGCACCAGGACTAGCGGGAGGGCGCAATGAGCAGTTCTTC CSAPGLAGGRNEQFF
TRBJ1-1 - TRBV2 - TGTGCCAGCAGTACGAACACTGAAGCTTTCTTT CASSTNTEAFF
TRBJ2-3 TRBD2 TRBV5-1 - TGCGCCAGCAGCGGCCTCGGAGCGGGGGGCCCCTCGGATACGCAGTATTTT CASSGLGAGGPSDTQYF
TRBJ1-1 - TRBV7-1 few TGTGCCAGCAGCTACGGAATGAACACTGAAGCTTTCTTT CASSYGMNTEAFF
TRBJ1-4 - TRBV4-2 - TGTGCCAGCAGCCAAGCCTTGCCTGGGAGGAGAGAAAAACTGTTTTTT CASSQALPGRREKLFF
TRBJ2-5 - TRBV7-9 - TGTGCCAGCGCCCTGATCCCCCTACAAGAGACCCAGTACTTC CASALIPLQETQYF
TRBJ2-7 - TRBV7-2 few TGTGCCAGCAGCGAGCAGGGGGGCTACGAGCAGTACTTC CASSEQGGYEQYF
TRBJ2-7 TRBD2 TRBV29-1 - TGCAGCGTTGTGGTGCGGGCTAGCGGGGGAATCCCCTACGAGCAGTACTTC CSVVVRASGGIPYEQYF
TRBJ2-5 TRBD2 TRBV15 - TGTGCCACCAGTGCTCGACTAGCGGGGGCACAGAACTCAGAGTACTTC CATSARLAGAQNSEYF
TRBJ1-2 - TRBV29-1 - TGCAGCGTTGGAAAGGTGGGGGATCGGGCTAACTATGGCTACACCTTC CSVGKVGDRANYGYTF
TRBJ2-1 - TRBV12-3/TRBV12-4 - TGTGCCAGCAGGCCCCGGGGTCGAGATGAGCAGTTCTTC CASRPRGRDEQFF
TRBJ2-1 - TRBV7-9 once TGTGCCAGCATCGAGGGCGGGCCCAGCCTCCAGCAGTTCTTC CASIEGGPSLQQFF
TRBJ2-1 TRBD2 TRBV7-2 - TGTGCCAGCAGCCGACCTTGGCTTAGGGCTAGCGGGAGTCCCTACAATGAGCAGTTCTTC CASSRPWLRASGSPYNEQFF
TRBJ1-1 - TRBV9 - TGTGCCAGCAGCGTAGCCGACACTGAAGCTTTCTTT CASSVADTEAFF
TRBJ2-7 TRBD1 TRBV7-2 - TGTGCCAGCAGCTTCGGACAGGGCCGGGGGTACGAGCAGTACTTC CASSFGQGRGYEQYF
TRBJ2-6 - TRBV6-1 - TGTGCCAGCAGTGAACGCGGAGCCTCTGGGGCCAACGTCCTGACTTTC CASSERGASGANVLTF